This T cell receptor beta chain was recorded in a study of neurological immune-mediated disorders. This clonotype was seen many times. As yet, its antigen is unknown. A 10-nucleotide random UMI tagged transcripts in template-switch 5'RACE cDNA synthesis. Sequencing runs each yielded over 180 million TCR-beta sequences from 15-18 subjects. TCRdb reanalysed the 5' RACE reads using MiXCR and keeps one entry per CDR3 protein. The data hold 55,000 to 65,000 distinct CDR3 sequences, with about 12% observed a single time. Study observations and caveats: TCR-beta repertoires seemed private in all groups, with no expanded CDR3 amino acid sequences shared.

Trimming took off 4 bases at V and 7 bases at J, with 17 bases between the two ends. CDR3 length: 15 residues. The germline gives CDR1 MNHEY, CDR2 SVGAGI. The unsorted libraries originated from 2 million PBMCs kept at -80 C. The chain has TRBV6-5 and TRBJ2-1; TRBD1 is a possible D gene (6 bases). This receptor was obtained from a woman in her sixties or seventies with HTLV-1-associated myelopathy (HAM/TSP). The sample comprised PBMCs. The CDR3 DNA sequence: TGTGCCAGCAGTTCCACAGGGTTTAAGTCAAATGAGCAGTTCTTC. Amino acid sequence: CASSSTGFKSNEQFF.